These T cell receptor beta chains were read from a single sample in a study of T-cell memory formation after mild COVID-19. Each CDR3 protein gets one entry after TCRdb re-called the 5' RACE reads with MiXCR. The sample holds hundreds of thousands of distinct CDR3 sequences, around 25% seen once. Material: PBMCs or a T cell subset sorted from them (not recorded which). The source is an adult woman who had mild COVID-19 (a few samples of this study predate the infection). Cell type and time point are not known. Each CDR3 is given with its conserved first and last residue. Fields, in order: clone size, J gene, D gene, V gene, CDR3 DNA, CDR3 protein. The D gene is left open where the match is weak. Not every row has a clone size; where given, it reads once, few, many or a size class.

>few|TRBJ1-2|NA|TRBV7-9
TGTGCCAGCAGCTTAGCGTTCCGGGGAAGACATGGCTACACCTTC
CASSLAFRGRHGYTF
>few|TRBJ1-2|NA|TRBV30
TGTGCCTGGAGTGTTATAAGGGGCTACACCTTC
CAWSVIRGYTF
>few|TRBJ2-5|NA|TRBV6-2/TRBV6-3
TGTGCCAGCAGTTACATTTCAGGGGCCGAGGAGACCCAGTACTTC
CASSYISGAEETQYF
>NA|TRBJ1-1|NA|TRBV7-9
TGTGCCAGCAGCCCTAGAAGGGGGATTCGGGACACTGAAGCTTTCTTT
CASSPRRGIRDTEAFF
>few|TRBJ1-3|NA|TRBV9
TGTGCCAGCAGCGAAGGGTTTTCCTCTGGAAACACCATATATTTT
CASSEGFSSGNTIYF
>few|TRBJ1-6|NA|TRBV5-1
TGCGCCAGCAGCTTTTATTCACCCCTCCACTTT
CASSFYSPLHF
>NA|TRBJ2-7|TRBD1|TRBV29-1
TGCAGCGTCACAGGGGTAACAACCTACGAGCAGTACTTC
CSVTGVTTYEQYF
>NA|TRBJ1-6|NA|TRBV2
TGTGCCAGCGAACTTAATTCACCCCTCCACTTT
CASELNSPLHF
>NA|TRBJ2-4|NA|TRBV7-2
TGTGCCAGCAGCTTAAGAACGCAGGGGCTAGCCAAAAACATTCAGTACTTC
CASSLRTQGLAKNIQYF
>few|TRBJ1-2|TRBD1|TRBV19
TGTGCCAGTATGGGACAGGGGATCAACTATGGCTACACCTTC
CASMGQGINYGYTF
>few|TRBJ2-1|TRBD1|TRBV2
TGTGCCAGCAGTTCCTACGGGACAGACTACAATGAGCAGTTCTTC
CASSSYGTDYNEQFF
>NA|TRBJ2-1|TRBD2|TRBV7-9
TGTGCCAGCAGCGGCTGGACAGAAACGGGACTAGCGGGCGGATACAATGAGCAGTTCTTC
CASSGWTETGLAGGYNEQFF